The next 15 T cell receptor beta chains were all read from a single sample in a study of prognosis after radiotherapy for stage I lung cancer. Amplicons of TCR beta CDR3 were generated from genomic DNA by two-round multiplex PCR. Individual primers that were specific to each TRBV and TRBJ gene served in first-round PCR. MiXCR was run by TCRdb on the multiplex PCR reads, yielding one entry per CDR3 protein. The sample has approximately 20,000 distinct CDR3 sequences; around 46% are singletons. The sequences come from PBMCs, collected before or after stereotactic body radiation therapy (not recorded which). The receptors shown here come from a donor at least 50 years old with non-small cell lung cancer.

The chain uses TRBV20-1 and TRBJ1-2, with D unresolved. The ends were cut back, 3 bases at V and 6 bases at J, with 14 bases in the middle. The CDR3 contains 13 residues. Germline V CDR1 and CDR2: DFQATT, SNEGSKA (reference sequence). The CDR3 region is CSASPQILNGYTF. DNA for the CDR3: TGCAGTGCTAGTCCCCAGATACTTAATGGCTACACCTTC.

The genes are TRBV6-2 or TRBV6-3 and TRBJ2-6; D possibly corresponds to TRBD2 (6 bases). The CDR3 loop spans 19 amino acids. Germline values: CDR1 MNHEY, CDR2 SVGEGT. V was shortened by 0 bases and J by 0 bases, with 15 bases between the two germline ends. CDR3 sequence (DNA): TGTGCCAGCAGTTACTCGAGGGACTTCCGTAGCTCTGGGGCCAACGTCCTGACTTTC. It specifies CASSYSRDFRSSGANVLTF.

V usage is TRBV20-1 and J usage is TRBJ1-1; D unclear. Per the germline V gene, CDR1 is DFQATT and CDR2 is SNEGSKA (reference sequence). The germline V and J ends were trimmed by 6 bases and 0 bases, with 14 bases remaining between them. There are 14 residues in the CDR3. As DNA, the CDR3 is TGCAGTGCGGAATTACAGCTGATGAACACTGAAGCTTTCTTT. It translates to CSAELQLMNTEAFF.

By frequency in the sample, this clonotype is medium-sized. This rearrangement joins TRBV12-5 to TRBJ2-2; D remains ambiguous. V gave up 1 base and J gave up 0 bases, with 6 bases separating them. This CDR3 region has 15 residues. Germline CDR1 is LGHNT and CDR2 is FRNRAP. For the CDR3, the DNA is TGTGCTAGTGGTTTGGGCCAGTCGAACACCGGGGAGCTGTTTTTT. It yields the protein CASGLGQSNTGELFF.

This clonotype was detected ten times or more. CDR3 nucleotides: TGTGCCAGCAGTGGGCTAGCGGGGGGTAATGAGCAGTTCTTC. Its protein is CASSGLAGGNEQFF. The rearrangement links TRBV2 to TRBJ2-1, with TRBD2 matching over 11 bases. CDR1 and CDR2 from the germline V gene are SNHLY and FYNNEI. CDR3 length: 14 amino acids. Trimming cost V 4 bases and J 7 bases; bases outside gene matches: 3.

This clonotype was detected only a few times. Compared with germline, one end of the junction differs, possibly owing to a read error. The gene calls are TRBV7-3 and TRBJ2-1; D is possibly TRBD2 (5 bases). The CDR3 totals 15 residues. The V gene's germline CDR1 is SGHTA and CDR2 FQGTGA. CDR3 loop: CASSGWVASYNEQFF. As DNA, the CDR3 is TGTGCCAGCAGCGGGTGGGTAGCGTCCTACAATGAGCAGTTTTTC.

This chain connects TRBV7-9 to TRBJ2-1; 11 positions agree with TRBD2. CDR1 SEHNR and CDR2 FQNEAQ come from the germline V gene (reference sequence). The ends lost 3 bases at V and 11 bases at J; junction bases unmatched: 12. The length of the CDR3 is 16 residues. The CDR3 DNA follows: TGTGCCAGCAGCTTCCGGGGTGTAGCGGGAGGGCCTCAGCAGTTCTTC. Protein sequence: CASSFRGVAGGPQQFF. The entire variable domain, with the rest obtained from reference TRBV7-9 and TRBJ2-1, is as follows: DTGVSQNPRHKITKRGQNVTFRCDPISEHNRLYWYRQTLGQGPEFLTYFQNEAQLEKSRLLSDRFSAERPKGSFSTLEIQRTEQGDSAMYLCASSFRGVAGGPQQFFGPGTRLTVL.

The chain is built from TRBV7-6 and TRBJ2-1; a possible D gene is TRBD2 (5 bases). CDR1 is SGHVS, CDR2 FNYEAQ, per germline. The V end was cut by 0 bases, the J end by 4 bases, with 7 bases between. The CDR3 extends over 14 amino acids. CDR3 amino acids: CASSLAEGYNEQFF. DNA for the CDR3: TGTGCCAGCAGCTTAGCAGAGGGATACAATGAGCAGTTCTTC.

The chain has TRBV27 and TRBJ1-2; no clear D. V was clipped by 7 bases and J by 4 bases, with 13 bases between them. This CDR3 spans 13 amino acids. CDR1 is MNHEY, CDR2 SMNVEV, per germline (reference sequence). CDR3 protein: CASIFIQTYGYTF. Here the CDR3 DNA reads TGTGCCAGCATTTTTATTCAGACCTATGGCTACACCTTC.

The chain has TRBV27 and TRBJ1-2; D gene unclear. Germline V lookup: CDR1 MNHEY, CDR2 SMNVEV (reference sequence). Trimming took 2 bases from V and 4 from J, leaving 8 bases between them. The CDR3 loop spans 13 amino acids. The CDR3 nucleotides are TGTGCCAGCAGTTTACGCCGGAGCTATGGCTACACCTTC. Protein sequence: CASSLRRSYGYTF.

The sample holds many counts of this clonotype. The CDR3 nucleotides are TGTGCCAGCAGCCCTCAGAGGGGGGCGGGAGAGACCCAGTACTTC. It is translated as CASSPQRGAGETQYF. The V gene is TRBV7-9, the J gene TRBJ2-5; D assignment may be TRBD1 or TRBD2 (6 bases each). Germline V gene lookup returns CDR1 SEHNR and CDR2 FQNEAQ (reference sequence). V lost 5 bases and J 4 bases, leaving 17 bases between the germline ends. This CDR3 contains 15 residues.

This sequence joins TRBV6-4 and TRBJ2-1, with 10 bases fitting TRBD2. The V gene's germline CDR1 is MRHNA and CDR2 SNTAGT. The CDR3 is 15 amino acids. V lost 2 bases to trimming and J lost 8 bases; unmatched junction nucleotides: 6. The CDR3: CASSDTASGSDEQFF. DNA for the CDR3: TGTGCCAGCAGTGACACGGCTAGCGGGAGCGATGAGCAGTTCTTC.

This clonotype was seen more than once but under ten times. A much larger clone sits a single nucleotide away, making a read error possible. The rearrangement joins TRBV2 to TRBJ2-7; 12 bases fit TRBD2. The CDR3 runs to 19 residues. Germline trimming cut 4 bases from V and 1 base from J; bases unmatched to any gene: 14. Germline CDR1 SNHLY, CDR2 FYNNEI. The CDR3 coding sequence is TGTGCCAGCAGTGGAGTGGGGCTAGCGGGGGGGCCCGCATCCTACGAGCAGTACTTC. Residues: CASSGVGLAGGPASYEQYF. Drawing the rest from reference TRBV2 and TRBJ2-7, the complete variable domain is EPEVTQTPSHQVTQMGQEVILRCVPISNHLYFYWYRQILGQKVEFLVSFYNNEISEKSEIFDDQFSVERPDGSNFTLKIRSTKLEDSAMYFCASSGVGLAGGPASYEQYFGPGTRLTVT.

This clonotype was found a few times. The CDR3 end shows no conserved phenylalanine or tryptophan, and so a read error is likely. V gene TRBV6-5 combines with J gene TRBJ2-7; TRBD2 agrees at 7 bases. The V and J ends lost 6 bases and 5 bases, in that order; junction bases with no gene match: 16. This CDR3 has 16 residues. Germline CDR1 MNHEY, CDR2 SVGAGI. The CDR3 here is CASRYPGGGIRHEQYL. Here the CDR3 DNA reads TGTGCCAGCAGGTACCCTGGGGGGGGAATAAGGCACGAGCAGTACCTC.

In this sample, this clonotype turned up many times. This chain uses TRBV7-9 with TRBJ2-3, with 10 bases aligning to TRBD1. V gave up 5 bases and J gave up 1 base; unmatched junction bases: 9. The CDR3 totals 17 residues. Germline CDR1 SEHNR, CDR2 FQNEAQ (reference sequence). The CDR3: CASSRTGGSSGTDTQYF. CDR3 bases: TGTGCCAGCAGCAGGACAGGGGGTTCGAGCGGCACAGATACGCAGTATTTT.